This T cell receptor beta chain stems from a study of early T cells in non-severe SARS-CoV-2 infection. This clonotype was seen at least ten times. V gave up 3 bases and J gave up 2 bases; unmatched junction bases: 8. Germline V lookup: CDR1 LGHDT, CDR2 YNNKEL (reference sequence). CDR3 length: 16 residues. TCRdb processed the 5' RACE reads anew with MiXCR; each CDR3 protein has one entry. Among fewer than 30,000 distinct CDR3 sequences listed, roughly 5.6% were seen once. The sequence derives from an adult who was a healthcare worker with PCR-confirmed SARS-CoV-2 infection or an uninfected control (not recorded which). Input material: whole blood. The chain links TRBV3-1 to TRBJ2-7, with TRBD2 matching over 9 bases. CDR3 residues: CASSQATSGRPYEQYF. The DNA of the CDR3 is TGTGCCAGCAGCCAGGCGACTAGCGGCCGCCCCTACGAGCAGTACTTC.